The 8 T cell receptor beta chains in this list originate from one sample, sequenced in a study of shared clonotypes between healthy human individuals. Sequencing used immunoSEQ multiplex PCR; TCRdb keeps in-frame clones, though not all of them. The sample includes about 820,000 clones, almost 95% of them seen just once. The naive CD8 population came from CD45RO-negative cells selected for CCR7, without terminally differentiated effector memory CD45RA+ cells. Sequenced sample: naive CD8+ T cells sorted from blood. These TCRs come from a man under 40 in good health.

This clone occurred once. The chain combines TRBV28 with TRBJ1-4; 7 nucleotides line up with TRBD1. The CDR3 consists of 16 residues. CDR1 and CDR2 (germline): MDHEN, SYDVKM. V trimming: 4 bases; J trimming: 10 bases; junction bases outside the gene matches: 15. CDR3 residues: CASSSPDRSPAGKLFF. The CDR3 nucleotides read TGTGCCAGCAGTTCCCCGGACAGGTCTCCGGCGGGAAAACTGTTTTTT.

The genes are TRBV5-1 and TRBJ2-1; tentatively, D is TRBD1 or TRBD2 (5 bases each). Trimming removed 3 bases from V and 9 bases from J, with 19 bases in between. Germline CDR1 reads SGHRS; CDR2 reads YFSETQ. The CDR3 has 15 amino acids. The CDR3: CASSSEGEIGGEQFF. The DNA of the CDR3 is TGCGCCAGCAGCTCCGAAGGGGAAATCGGAGGTGAGCAGTTCTTC.

This rearrangement joins TRBV6-4 to TRBJ2-1, with D perhaps being TRBD1 or TRBD2 (6 bases each). With 4 bases removed from V and 9 bases from J, the gap between germline ends came to 13 bases. CDR1 and CDR2 (germline): MRHNA, SNTAGT. The CDR3 totals 13 residues. CDR3 DNA: TGTGCCAGCAGTGTTTCGGGGGCTAGTGAGCAGTTCTTC. It translates to CASSVSGASEQFF.

V and J are TRBV7-9 and TRBJ1-2; 11 nucleotides line up with TRBD1. Germline CDR1 SEHNR, CDR2 FQNEAQ (reference sequence). The CDR3 has 15 residues. With V trimmed by 5 bases and J by 4 bases, 6 bases remained unmatched. The CDR3 coding sequence is TGTGCCAGCAGCCAAGCGGGACAGGGGGGCTATGGCTACACCTTC. Translation gives CASSQAGQGGYGYTF.

The chain joins TRBV7-9 to TRBJ2-7; 7 nucleotides align to TRBD2. The CDR3 length is 15 residues. From germline, CDR1 is SEHNR and CDR2 FQNEAQ (reference sequence). V trimming: 5 bases; J trimming: 2 bases; junction bases outside the gene matches: 9. The CDR3 bases are TGTGCCAGCAGCCCAGAAGCGGGATTAGCCTACGAGCAGTACTTC. Protein sequence: CASSPEAGLAYEQYF.

This chain links TRBV15 with TRBJ1-1; D unclear. In germline, CDR1 is LNHNV, CDR2 YYDKDF (reference sequence). Deletions cut 0 bases from V and 11 bases from J, with 22 bases between. The CDR3 is made up of 16 amino acids. The CDR3 DNA reads as TGTGCCACCAGCAGAGATCCCGGAGCTAGGATTGTGAGGGCTTTCTTT. It yields the protein CATSRDPGARIVRAFF.

The chain combines TRBV6-1 with TRBJ1-2, with D hard to call. The length of the CDR3 is 13 residues. Trimming removed 5 bases from V and 10 bases from J, with 17 bases in between. Germline V gene data show CDR1 as MNHNS and CDR2 as SASEGT. The CDR3 DNA reads TGTGCCAGCAGTCCCCCGACCCTTTCGGACTACACCTTC. This codes for CASSPPTLSDYTF.

A word on this clone: The sample carries other DNA sequences with the same CDR3. This sequence joins TRBV27 and TRBJ2-7; D might be TRBD2 (6 bases). The V gene lost 3 bases and the J gene lost 2 bases, with 8 bases spanning the gap. The CDR3 contains 13 residues. The V gene's germline CDR1 is MNHEY and CDR2 SMNVEV (reference sequence). CDR3 DNA: TGTGCCAGCAGTTTGGGGGGTACCTACGAGCAGTACTTC. Amino acids: CASSLGGTYEQYF.